This TCR beta chain stems from a study of blood T cell repertoires in COVID-19 (dated by TCRdb to 2018 to 2021). With respect to the entire study: Collaborator samples came from the United States, Italy and Spain and covered acute and convalescent phases of COVID-19. Subjects who had been exposed to COVID-19, were actively infected with it, or had recovered from it provided the deeply sampled blood TCRbeta repertoires that made up the dataset. Samples came from the ongoing ImmuneRACE study (first 160 participants) plus 1,254 subjects from 6 global collaborators. Nearly every sample came with metadata listing a de-identified subject ID, COVID-19 status, age in years and sex. The material from the prospective study consisted of cDNA or gDNA derived from T cells, B-cell-depleted T cells, or PBMCs. Where available, HLA class I and class II types were obtained from metadata supplied by the sample provider rather than from assay-based typing. The repertoires were released in a freely available public database meant as a resource for research on the immune response to SARS-CoV-2. The investigation overall reported the following: The amount of clinical and demographic metadata varied by source and participant and was provided uncurated.

Participants in the prospective study were aged roughly 18 to 95 years, lived in more than 20 United States geographic areas, and enrolled through a virtual design. To assign participants to cohorts, the prospective study relied on clinical history that participants themselves reported in a screening survey and a study questionnaire. Recovered participants in ImmuneRACE Cohort 3 were defined by two consecutive negative NP/OP PCR tests, clearance by a healthcare professional, or resolution of symptoms. In the prospective study, whole blood, serum and a nasopharyngeal or oropharyngeal swab were collected from each participant by mobile phlebotomists. Prospective study participants could optionally give additional blood draws and questionnaires over an approximately two-month period. Before DNA extraction, blood samples from the prospective study were shipped at room temperature or frozen. The germline V gene supplies CDR1 SGHTA and CDR2 FQGNSA. Reading from cysteine to phenylalanine, the CDR3 counts 16 amino acids. The read is trimmed to its CDR3 DNA, 48 bases read in frame from base 1. V and J are trimmed by 1 base and 8 bases, and the gene matches miss 5 bases of the junction.

TCRbeta CDR3 regions were amplified from genomic DNA using the immunoSEQ Assay, a bias-controlled multiplex PCR. In the original analysis: Within the assay, amplification of reference gene primers was used to estimate how many nucleated cells each sample contained. To quantify the absolute abundance of each unique TCRbeta CDR3 rearrangement, sequence reads were collapsed and filtered. Productive Simpson clonality was computed per sample as the square root of Simpson's diversity index over productive rearrangements. TCRdb mirrors the immuneACCESS table, restricted to in-frame sequences. Some clones are absent from its copies; in checked studies, under half trace to an unresolved V gene, and the reason for the others is unknown. The D gene and trimming were derived from the DNA, and the V and J assignments and clone size from that table. Counted in this sample were over 300,000 clones; about nine tenths of them appeared once. The ten largest make up 8.5% to 12% of the sample.

To note about this clone: Its cognate antigen has yet to be identified. No base quality values were provided; no much bigger clone lies one nucleotide off.

Sequencing used PBMCs or T cells enriched from blood (not recorded which). The rearranged chain carries TRBV7-2 and TRBJ1-6; the central 10 bases match TRBD1. This TCR came from a woman between 18 and 30 years old who had recovered from COVID-19. CDR3 reads: CASSLVSGTGDSPLHF. The nucleotide sequence is given as TGTGCCAGCAGCTTAGTATCCGGGACAGGGGATTCACCCCTCCACTTT.